This entry lists 31 T cell receptor beta chains sequenced from one sample in a study of T cells in women clearing cervical HPV infection. TCRdb's copy holds only in-frame clones and misses some; the assay was immunoSEQ multiplex PCR. The table for this sample gives under 45,000 clones. Sequenced input: blood buffy coat. These TCRs come from a woman aged 18 to 75 with a cervical HPV16 infection that either progressed to CIN3+ or cleared (not recorded which).

On this clone itself: The read falls 3 residues short of the CDR3 end, and the missing part is taken from the germline J gene. This sequence joins TRBV7-3 and TRBJ1-6; tentative D call: TRBD1 (5 bases). The CDR3 length is 15 residues. The germline CDR1 and CDR2 sequences are SGHTA and FQGTGA. With 1 base removed from V and 8 bases from J, the gap between germline ends came to 12 bases. CDR3 sequence reads: CASSLMPGKDSPLHF. The DNA read from the CDR3 is TGTGCCAGCAGCTTAATGCCAGGGAAAGATTCACCC.

Concerning this clone itself: The read gets to within 3 residues of the CDR3 end, and the germline J gene fills in the rest. The V and J genes are TRBV20-1 and TRBJ1-1; TRBD1 matches at 11 bases. J was trimmed by 3 bases and V by 1 base; bases with no gene match: 4. The CDR3 has 15 residues. From germline, CDR1 is DFQATT and CDR2 SNEGSKA (reference sequence). The CDR3 bases that were read are TGCAGTGCTAGAGCCGAGGGACAGGGGGACACTGAA. Translating it yields CSARAEGQGDTE. The entire CDR3 reads CSARAEGQGDTEAFF.

Worth noting for this clone: The observed sequence ends 3 residues before the CDR3 terminus, with the missing tail filled in from the germline J gene. The rearrangement joins TRBV10-2 to TRBJ2-1; 8 bases are shared with TRBD2. Looked up from germline, CDR1 is WSHSY and CDR2 is SAAADI. The CDR3 runs to 16 residues. The junction had 9 bases not matched to a gene; V was cut back by 7 bases and J by 1 base. CDR3: CASNVAGGLSYNEQFF. The sequenced CDR3 bases are TGCGCCAGCAACGTTGCGGGAGGCCTATCCTACAATGAG.

Details on this clone: With the read ending 3 residues before the CDR3 end, the germline J gene is used to fill in that end. The rearrangement uses TRBV7-2 and TRBJ2-3, with a possible D match to TRBD2 (5 bases). Trimming removed 5 bases at V and 0 bases at J, with 12 bases between. The CDR3 extends over 15 amino acids. Germline V gene data show CDR1 as SGHTA and CDR2 as FQGNSA. The CDR3 bases that were read are TGTGCCAGCAGCCCGGACTTGCCTAGCACAGATACG. Translation: CASSPDLPSTDT. The CDR3 in its entirety is CASSPDLPSTDTQYF.

Of note for this clone: The read comes to an end 3 residues before the CDR3 does, leaving the germline J gene to fill in the end. The genes are TRBV5-5 and TRBJ1-2; TRBD1 agrees at 8 bases. V dropped 2 bases and J dropped 4; count of bases not matched to a gene: 7. Germline V CDR1 and CDR2: SGHKS, YYEKEE (reference sequence). CDR3 length: 15 residues. The CDR3 sequence is CASSLTDRVGYGYTF. The sequenced part of the CDR3 DNA is TGTGCCAGCAGCTTAACGGACAGGGTCGGCTATGGC.

As concerns this clone: The read comes to an end 3 residues before the CDR3 does, leaving the germline J gene to fill in the end. J is TRBJ2-2 and V is TRBV5-1, with D unresolved. V lost 0 bases, J lost 5 bases, and 8 bases lay in between. The CDR3 is 14 amino acids. Germline V lookup: CDR1 SGHRS, CDR2 YFSETQ. CDR3 in amino acids: CASSLGGQTGELFF. The part of the CDR3 DNA that was read is TGCGCCAGCAGCTTGGGTGGGCAGACCGGGGAG.

The CDR3 DNA, read in part, is TGTGCCTGGAGTCTCGGTGGGGGGATGTTCACTGAA. Its protein product is CAWSLGGGMFTE. The complete CDR3 reads CAWSLGGGMFTEAFF. The chain recombines TRBV30 with TRBJ1-1, with D possibly TRBD1 on 5 matching bases. The CDR3 end is not reached by the read, which stops 3 residues before it; the germline J gene fills it in. The CDR3 is 15 amino acids. Per the germline V gene, CDR1 is GTSNPN and CDR2 is SVGIG (reference sequence). V lost 2 bases to trimming and J lost 4 bases, with 17 bases between them.

Remarks on this clone: The read falls 3 residues short of the CDR3 end, and the missing part is taken from the germline J gene. The chain joins TRBV4-1 to TRBJ2-7; 14 bases are shared with TRBD2. The V gene end was trimmed by 1 base and the J gene end by 1 base; junction bases not matched to a gene: 6. Germline V gene data show CDR1 as MGHRA and CDR2 as YSYEKL. The CDR3 covers 18 residues. CDR3 amino acids: CASSQAYGLAGGSYEQYF. The CDR3 bases that were read are TGCGCCAGCAGCCAAGCCTACGGACTAGCGGGGGGATCCTACGAG.

Comment on this clone: The missing CDR3 end, 3 residues past where the read stops, is filled in from the germline J gene. Other DNA sequences in this specimen translate into the identical CDR3. The chain combines TRBV30 with TRBJ2-2, with 11 bases lining up with TRBD2. After removal of 1 base from V and 5 bases from J, the junction contained 9 bases not matched to a gene. Looked up from germline, CDR1 is GTSNPN and CDR2 is SVGIG (reference sequence). This CDR3 has 17 residues. The CDR3 here is CAWSAGTSGRRTGELFF. The covered CDR3 bases are TGTGCCTGGAGTGCCGGGACTAGCGGAAGAAGGACCGGGGAG.

Notes on this clone: The missing CDR3 end, 3 residues past where the read stops, is filled in from the germline J gene. The rearrangement links TRBV7-9 to TRBJ1-2, with D tentatively TRBD1 (5 bases). The germline V gene encodes CDR1 SEHNR and CDR2 FQNEAQ (reference sequence). Trimming shortened V by 5 bases and J by 1 base, and 14 bases separated the two germline ends. The CDR3 is 15 residues long. The CDR3 loop reads CASSPTTGLNYGYTF. CDR3 DNA, as far as it was read: TGTGCCAGCAGCCCTACCACGGGACTTAACTATGGC.

On this clone: With the read ending 3 residues before the CDR3 end, the germline J gene is used to fill in that end. The genes are TRBV7-9 and TRBJ1-1, with D possibly being TRBD1 (6 bases). The V and J ends lost 7 bases and 6 bases respectively, with 18 bases between them. CDR3 length equals 14 residues. Looked up from germline, CDR1 is SEHNR and CDR2 is FQNEAQ (reference sequence). CDR3 amino acids: CASTPPGTSAEAFF. Incomplete CDR3 DNA: TGTGCCAGCACCCCGCCGGGGACATCCGCTGAA.

Concerning this clone: The read comes to an end 3 residues before the CDR3 does, leaving the germline J gene to fill in the end. V is TRBV19 and J is TRBJ2-3; 8 bases align to TRBD1. This CDR3 spans 16 amino acids. Germline V lookup: CDR1 LNHDA, CDR2 SQIVND (reference sequence). The CDR3 bases that were read are TGTGCCAGTAGTATAAGTGGGACAGGTAGCAATCAGCCG. This codes for CASSISGTGSNQP. The full CDR3 reads CASSISGTGSNQPQYF.

As regards this clone: Sequencing ends 3 residues short of the CDR3 end; the germline J gene provides the rest. The chain has TRBV2 and TRBJ2-2; D gene ambiguous. Germline V gene data show CDR1 as SNHLY and CDR2 as FYNNEI. The CDR3 extends over 14 amino acids. CDR3 bases read: TGTGCCAGCAGTGACTTGATTACAGCCCAAAAG. It is translated as CASSDLITAQK. The entire CDR3 is CASSDLITAQKLFF. The whole variable domain, filled in from reference TRBV2 and TRBJ2-2, reads EPEVTQTPSHQVTQMGQEVILRCVPISNHLYFYWYRQILGQKVEFLVSFYNNEISEKSEIFDDQFSVERPDGSNFTLKIRSTKLEDSAMYFCASSDLITAQKLFFGEGSRLTVL.

As concerns this clone: Read sequence stops 3 residues before the CDR3 end, and the germline J gene provides the missing end. The chain employs TRBV7-3 and TRBJ2-1; D unresolved. In germline, CDR1 is SGHTA, CDR2 FQGTGA. CDR3 length: 13 residues. The ends were cut back, 2 bases at V and 5 bases at J, with 7 bases in the middle. The DNA read from the CDR3 is TGTGCCAGCAGCTTAGAGCCGAACAATGAG. Translated: CASSLEPNNE. The whole CDR3 region reads CASSLEPNNEQFF.

CDR3 bases read: TGCAGCTCTAGCGGGAGTCGGTACAATGAG. Encoded protein: CSSSGSRYNE. The whole CDR3 is CSSSGSRYNEQFF. The V call is TRBV29-1, the J call TRBJ2-1; 10 positions match TRBD2. The read stops 3 residues short of the end of the CDR3; the missing end is completed from the germline J gene. The germline gives CDR1 SQVTM, CDR2 ANQGSEA. The length of the CDR3 is 13 residues. V lost 8 bases to trimming and J lost 4 bases; unmatched junction nucleotides: 5.

On this clone: The read gets to within 3 residues of the CDR3 end, and the germline J gene fills in the rest. The V and J genes are TRBV11-2 and TRBJ1-1; possible D gene TRBD1, 6 bases. Germline V lookup: CDR1 SGHAT, CDR2 FQNNGV. The CDR3 is made up of 14 amino acids. Trimming left V 4 bases short and J 3 bases short, with 12 bases between. CDR3 sequence: CASSWRAGDTEAFF. Incomplete CDR3 DNA: TGTGCCAGCAGCTGGAGGGCAGGGGACACTGAA.

Worth noting for this clone: The observed sequence ends 3 residues before the CDR3 terminus, with the missing tail filled in from the germline J gene. The chain combines TRBV19 with TRBJ2-3; maybe TRBD1 (5 bases). Germline V gives CDR1 LNHDA, CDR2 SQIVND (reference sequence). This CDR3 is 16 amino acids long. The CDR3 bases that were read are TGTGCCAGTAGTACCGGCCGACAGTTAAACAATCAGCCG. The encoded protein is CASSTGRQLNNQP. The CDR3 in full is CASSTGRQLNNQPQYF.

As regards this clone: The read terminates 3 residues ahead of where the CDR3 ends, so the germline J gene completes it. The chain links TRBV29-1 to TRBJ1-2, with no clear D. This CDR3 comprises 13 residues. The V end lost 2 bases, the J end lost 3 bases, and 10 bases lay between the germline ends. The V gene's germline CDR1 is SQVTM and CDR2 ANQGSEA. The chain's CDR3 is CSVELNADYGYTF. The part of the CDR3 DNA that was read is TGCAGCGTTGAACTTAACGCGGACTATGGC.

A word on this clone: The sequence runs out 3 residues before the end of the CDR3; the remainder is reconstructed from the germline J gene. The chain links TRBV19 to TRBJ2-3; 8 bases line up with TRBD1. This CDR3 contains 16 residues. The germline V gene has CDR1 LNHDA and CDR2 SQIVND (reference sequence). This CDR3 reads CASRGQGTISNQPQYF. Incomplete CDR3 DNA: TGTGCCAGTAGAGGACAGGGAACTATAAGCAATCAGCCG. Looking up the rest from reference TRBV19 and TRBJ2-3 gives the full variable domain: DGGITQSPKYLFRKEGQNVTLSCEQNLNHDAMYWYRQDPGQGLRLIYYSQIVNDFQKGDIAEGYSVSREKKESFPLTVTSAQKNPTAFYLCASRGQGTISNQPQYFGPGTRLTVL.

As for this clone: The sequence runs out 3 residues before the end of the CDR3; the remainder is reconstructed from the germline J gene. The chain uses TRBV5-1 and TRBJ2-3, with 9 nucleotides matching TRBD1. Per the germline V gene, CDR1 is SGHRS and CDR2 is YFSETQ. This CDR3 region has 16 residues. V shed 1 base and J 1 base; nucleotides not matched to a gene: 4. The CDR3 sequence: CASSLTGGIGTDTQYF. CDR3 DNA, as far as it was read: TGCGCCAGCAGCTTGACAGGGGGCATTGGCACAGATACG.

On this clone itself: The DNA ends 3 residues before the CDR3 does, and the rest of the CDR3 is filled in from the germline J gene. The J gene is TRBJ2-1, the V gene TRBV7-2, with D tentatively TRBD2 (7 bases). Trimming stripped 5 bases from V and 7 bases from J, with 15 bases between. Germline CDR1 SGHTA, CDR2 FQGNSA. The CDR3 extends over 14 amino acids. The CDR3 spells CASSPERGGNEQFF. The CDR3 DNA, read in part, is TGTGCCAGCAGCCCGGAGAGGGGGGGGAATGAG.

A note on this clone: The read ends 3 residues shy of where the CDR3 ends; the end is completed using the germline J gene. The chain has TRBV5-1 and TRBJ2-1, with D unresolved. The CDR3 is 12 residues long. V was clipped by 0 bases and J by 8 bases, with 6 bases between them. Germline values: CDR1 SGHRS, CDR2 YFSETQ. CDR3 loop: CASSLARDEQFF. CDR3 DNA (partial): TGCGCCAGCAGCTTGGCACGGGATGAG. Combining the CDR3 with reference TRBV5-1 and TRBJ2-1 gives the whole variable domain KAGVTQTPRYLIKTRGQQVTLSCSPISGHRSVSWYQQTPGQGLQFLFEYFSETQRNKGNFPGRFSGRQFSNSRSEMNVSTLELGDSALYLCASSLARDEQFFGPGTRLTVL.

Note on this clone: The sequence runs out 3 residues before the end of the CDR3; the remainder is reconstructed from the germline J gene. The chain is built from TRBV11-2 and TRBJ2-7; a weak D match, TRBD2 (5 bases). The V gene's germline CDR1 is SGHAT and CDR2 FQNNGV. The V and J ends lost 1 base and 5 bases respectively, with 9 bases between them. The CDR3 runs to 13 residues. Incomplete CDR3 DNA: TGTGCCAGCAGCTTAGCGGGGTTCCACGAG. Translation: CASSLAGFHE. The complete CDR3 reads CASSLAGFHEQYF.

In the case of this clone: The read stops 3 residues short of the end of the CDR3; the missing end is completed from the germline J gene. The chain is built from TRBV6-1 and TRBJ1-4, with TRBD1 matching 8 bases. V trimming: 4 bases; J trimming: 1 base; junction bases outside the gene matches: 2. The CDR3 length is 15 residues. In germline, CDR1 is MNHNS, CDR2 SASEGT. CDR3 DNA (partial): TGTGCCAGCAGTGGACAGGGGATAACTAATGAAAAA. Translated: CASSGQGITNEK. The entire CDR3 protein reads CASSGQGITNEKLFF.

Worth noting for this clone: The DNA ends 3 residues before the CDR3 does, and the rest of the CDR3 is filled in from the germline J gene. The chain recombines TRBV20-1 with TRBJ2-1, with D hard to call. CDR1 is DFQATT, CDR2 SNEGSKA, per germline (reference sequence). The CDR3 has 14 amino acids. With 1 base removed from V and 4 bases from J, the gap between germline ends came to 11 bases. CDR3 DNA, as far as it was read: TGCAGTGCTAGAGGGCCAAGTAAATACAATGAG. Encoded protein: CSARGPSKYNE. The whole CDR3 protein reads CSARGPSKYNEQFF.

Points on this clone: The read terminates 3 residues before the CDR3 end, so the remaining end is supplied by the germline J gene. The chain has TRBV19 and TRBJ1-2; possibly TRBD1 for D (5 bases). There are 15 residues in the CDR3. Per germline, CDR1 LNHDA and CDR2 SQIVND (reference sequence). CDR3 sequence: CASSMMTRGKDTYTF. The sequenced CDR3 bases are TGTGCCAGTAGTATGATGACGCGGGGGAAAGATACC.

The CDR3 spells CASGPGQNIHEKLFF. Partial CDR3 DNA: TGTGCTAGTGGCCCCGGACAGAACATTCATGAAAAA. V is TRBV12-5 and J is TRBJ1-4; tentatively, D is TRBD1 (6 bases). The sequenced fragment ends 3 residues before the CDR3 boundary, so the rest is inferred from the germline J gene. CDR3 length: 15 residues. V lost 6 bases, J lost 6 bases, and 17 bases lay in between. Germline V CDR1 and CDR2: LGHNT, FRNRAP.

Points on this clone: With the read ending 3 residues before the CDR3 end, the germline J gene is used to fill in that end. This rearrangement joins TRBV5-1 to TRBJ2-3, with TRBD2 matching over 8 bases. The V gene end was trimmed by 10 bases and the J gene end by 6 bases; junction bases not matched to a gene: 13. Germline loops: CDR1 SGHRS, CDR2 YFSETQ. The CDR3 covers 14 residues. Incomplete CDR3 DNA: TGCGCCTCTGGCGGACTAGCCCCCCCGGATACG. The encoded protein is CASGGLAPPDT. The full CDR3 is CASGGLAPPDTQYF.

Worth noting for this clone: The read falls 3 residues short of the CDR3 end, and the missing part is taken from the germline J gene. The chain couples TRBV6-2 or TRBV6-3 to TRBJ2-2; TRBD2 agrees at 10 bases. Unmatched junction bases numbered 5, after V lost 6 bases and J lost 4 bases. CDR3 size: 15 residues. Per the germline V gene, CDR1 is MNHEY and CDR2 is SVGEGT. CDR3 bases read: TGTGCCAGCAGCTCCCAGCGGGAGGGCACCGGGGAG. Translated, it gives CASSSQREGTGE. The whole CDR3 sequence reads CASSSQREGTGELFF.

As regards this clone: The CDR3 extends 3 residues past the end of the read, so its final part is completed from the germline J gene. This chain connects TRBV7-8 to TRBJ2-5; 8 bases line up with TRBD1. The CDR3 has 15 amino acids. Unmatched junction bases numbered 6, after V lost 2 bases and J lost 4 bases. CDR1 is SGHVS and CDR2 is FQNEAQ in the germline V gene. CDR3 residues: CASSLSRGQGETQYF. The CDR3 bases that were read are TGTGCCAGCAGCTTATCCAGGGGGCAGGGAGAGACC.

About this clone: The read finishes 3 residues shy of the CDR3 end, and the germline J gene is used to complete it. The sample contains more than one DNA sequence encoding this CDR3. The chain has TRBV2 and TRBJ1-3; tentative D call: TRBD1 (6 bases). The germline V gene has CDR1 SNHLY and CDR2 FYNNEI. The CDR3 is 13 residues long. V lost 3 bases to trimming and J lost 4 bases, with 7 bases between them. The CDR3 DNA, read in part, is TGTGCCAGCAGTGAGGGGACAGGAAACACC. Protein sequence: CASSEGTGNT. The whole CDR3 protein is CASSEGTGNTIYF.